The rows below give T cell receptor beta chains drawn from one sample of a study of T-cell memory formation after mild COVID-19. TCRdb reanalysed the 5' RACE reads using MiXCR and keeps one entry per CDR3 protein. The sample lists 300,000 to 350,000 distinct CDR3 sequences, approximately 19% occurring once. The specimen sequenced was PBMCs or a T cell subset sorted from them (not recorded which). The source is a man between 18 and 35 years old who had mild COVID-19 (a few samples of this study predate the infection). Cell type and time point are not known. Both conserved end residues are trimmed from each CDR3. Fields, in order: J gene, V gene, CDR3 protein.

J gene: TRBJ1-1
V gene: TRBV29-1
CDR3 protein: SVYRALNTEAF

J gene: TRBJ2-1
V gene: TRBV3-1
CDR3 protein: ASSLQTSAYYNEQF

J gene: TRBJ1-1
V gene: TRBV19
CDR3 protein: ASTEGRGRDTEAF

J gene: TRBJ1-4
V gene: TRBV29-1
CDR3 protein: SGGTGKEKLF

J gene: TRBJ1-3
V gene: TRBV5-1
CDR3 protein: ASSAMSDGNTIY

J gene: TRBJ2-1
V gene: TRBV29-1
CDR3 protein: SVEQGASRNEQF

J gene: TRBJ1-1
V gene: TRBV5-1
CDR3 protein: ASRGGGFPLEAF

J gene: TRBJ1-2
V gene: TRBV12-3/TRBV12-4
CDR3 protein: ASSKTGNYGYT

J gene: TRBJ1-2
V gene: TRBV5-1
CDR3 protein: ASSFRPNYGYT

J gene: TRBJ1-2
V gene: TRBV20-1
CDR3 protein: SALRQGARGYT

J gene: TRBJ2-3
V gene: TRBV5-1
CDR3 protein: ATRKEGEPTDTQY

J gene: TRBJ2-5
V gene: TRBV6-5
CDR3 protein: ASSYSSSGGLSQETQY

J gene: TRBJ1-1
V gene: TRBV6-6
CDR3 protein: ASSSGDTEAF

J gene: TRBJ1-2
V gene: TRBV7-9
CDR3 protein: ASSPYRGRMKGYT

J gene: TRBJ1-6
V gene: TRBV5-1
CDR3 protein: ASSPRQGEGSPLH